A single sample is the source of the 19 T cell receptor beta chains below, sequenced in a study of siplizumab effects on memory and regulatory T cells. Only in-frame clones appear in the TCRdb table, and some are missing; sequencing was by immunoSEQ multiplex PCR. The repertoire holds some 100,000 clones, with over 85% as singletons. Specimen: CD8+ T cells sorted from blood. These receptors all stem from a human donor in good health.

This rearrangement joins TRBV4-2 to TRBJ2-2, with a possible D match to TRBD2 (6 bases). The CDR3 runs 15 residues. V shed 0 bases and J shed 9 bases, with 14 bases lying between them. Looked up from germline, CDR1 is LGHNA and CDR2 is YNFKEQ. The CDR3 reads CASSQELAGIRELFF. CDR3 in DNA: TGTGCCAGCAGCCAAGAATTGGCGGGGATCCGGGAGCTGTTTTTT.

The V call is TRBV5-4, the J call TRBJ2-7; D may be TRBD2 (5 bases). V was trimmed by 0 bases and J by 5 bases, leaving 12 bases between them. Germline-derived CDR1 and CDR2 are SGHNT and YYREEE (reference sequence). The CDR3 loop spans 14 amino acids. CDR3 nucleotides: TGTGCCAGCAGCTTGGAGGCATCGAGGGACGAGCAGTACTTC. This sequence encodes CASSLEASRDEQYF.

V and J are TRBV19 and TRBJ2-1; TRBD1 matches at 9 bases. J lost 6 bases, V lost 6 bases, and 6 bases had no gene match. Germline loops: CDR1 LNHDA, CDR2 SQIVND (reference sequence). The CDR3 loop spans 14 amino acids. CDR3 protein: CASSLDRGPNEQFF. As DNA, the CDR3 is TGTGCCAGTAGCCTGGACAGGGGTCCCAATGAGCAGTTCTTC.

Here the CDR3 reads CSVEAENTEAFF. For the CDR3, the DNA is TGCAGCGTTGAAGCAGAGAACACTGAAGCTTTCTTT. The rearrangement joins TRBV29-1 to TRBJ1-1; D is unclear. CDR1 and CDR2 (germline): SQVTM, ANQGSEA. The CDR3 has 12 residues. V shed 1 base and J shed 1 base, with 4 bases lying between them.

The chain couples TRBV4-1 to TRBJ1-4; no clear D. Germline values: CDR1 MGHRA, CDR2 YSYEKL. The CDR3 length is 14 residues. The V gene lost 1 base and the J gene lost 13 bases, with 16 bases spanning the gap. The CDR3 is CASSQVISDVRLFF. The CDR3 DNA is TGCGCCAGCAGCCAAGTGATTTCGGACGTGAGACTGTTTTTT.

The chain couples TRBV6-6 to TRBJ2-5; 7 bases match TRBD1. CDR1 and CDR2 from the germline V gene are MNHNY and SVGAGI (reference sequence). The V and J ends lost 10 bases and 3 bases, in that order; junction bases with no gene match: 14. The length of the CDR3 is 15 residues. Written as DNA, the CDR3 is TGTGCCATCTCGTCCCCTGACAGGGACGAAGAGACCCAGTACTTC. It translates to CAISSPDRDEETQYF.

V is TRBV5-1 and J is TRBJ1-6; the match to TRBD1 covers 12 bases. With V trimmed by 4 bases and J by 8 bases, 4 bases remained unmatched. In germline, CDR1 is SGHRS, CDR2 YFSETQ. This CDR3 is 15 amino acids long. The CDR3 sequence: CASSPGQGAYSPLHF. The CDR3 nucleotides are TGCGCCAGCAGCCCGGGACAGGGGGCTTATTCACCCCTCCACTTT. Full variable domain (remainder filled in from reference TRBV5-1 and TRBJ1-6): KAGVTQTPRYLIKTRGQQVTLSCSPISGHRSVSWYQQTPGQGLQFLFEYFSETQRNKGNFPGRFSGRQFSNSRSEMNVSTLELGDSALYLCASSPGQGAYSPLHFGNGTRLTVT.

CDR3 region: CASGLDSLMNTEAFF. Written as DNA, the CDR3 is TGTGCTAGTGGTCTGGACAGTCTGATGAACACTGAAGCTTTCTTT. The chain is built from TRBV12-5 and TRBJ1-1; weak D call: TRBD1 (6 bases). Germline CDR1 is LGHNT and CDR2 is FRNRAP. The germline V and J ends were trimmed by 5 bases and 0 bases, with 13 bases remaining between them. The CDR3 is 15 amino acids.

The DNA of the CDR3 is TGCGCCAGCAGCCAAGCTTGGGGGGAACTGGGGGAGCTGTTTTTT. Protein product: CASSQAWGELGELFF. The chain couples TRBV4-1 to TRBJ2-2; perhaps TRBD2 as D (6 bases). V was clipped by 1 base and J by 8 bases, with 14 bases between them. Germline CDR1 and CDR2: MGHRA and YSYEKL. The CDR3 extends over 15 amino acids.

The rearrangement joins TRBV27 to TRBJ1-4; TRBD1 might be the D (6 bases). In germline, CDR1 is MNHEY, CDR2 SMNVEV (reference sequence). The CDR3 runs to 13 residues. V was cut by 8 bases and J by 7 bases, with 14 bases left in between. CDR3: CASAYRESEKLFF. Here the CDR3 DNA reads TGTGCCAGCGCGTACAGGGAAAGTGAAAAACTGTTTTTT.

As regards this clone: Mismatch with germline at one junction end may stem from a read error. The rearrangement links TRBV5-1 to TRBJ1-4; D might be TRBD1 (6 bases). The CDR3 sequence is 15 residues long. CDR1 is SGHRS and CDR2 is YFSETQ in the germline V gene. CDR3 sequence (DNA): TGCGCCGGCAGCTACGGACAGACCAATAGAGAAAAACTGTTTTTT. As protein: CAGSYGQTNREKLFF.

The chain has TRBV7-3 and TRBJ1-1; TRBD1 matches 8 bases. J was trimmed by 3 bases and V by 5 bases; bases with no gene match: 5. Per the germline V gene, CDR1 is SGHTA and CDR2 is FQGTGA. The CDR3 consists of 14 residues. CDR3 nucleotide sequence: TGTGCCAGCAGCCCTGACAGGGGCTACACTGAAGCTTTCTTT. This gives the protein CASSPDRGYTEAFF.

CDR3 coding DNA: TGTGCCAGCAGCTTAAAGGGACCAAAATACAATGAGCAGTTCTTC. Its translation is CASSLKGPKYNEQFF. The rearrangement links TRBV13 to TRBJ2-1; tentatively, D is TRBD1 or TRBD2 (5 bases each). In germline, CDR1 is PRHDT, CDR2 FYEKMQ (reference sequence). V dropped 2 bases and J dropped 4 bases, with 12 bases sitting between them. The CDR3 runs to 15 residues.

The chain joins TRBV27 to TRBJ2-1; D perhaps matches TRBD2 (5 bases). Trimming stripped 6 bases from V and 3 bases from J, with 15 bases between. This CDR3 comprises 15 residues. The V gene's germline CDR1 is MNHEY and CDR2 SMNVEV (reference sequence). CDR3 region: CASRNRWTGYNEQFF. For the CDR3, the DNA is TGTGCCAGCAGAAATCGTTGGACTGGCTACAATGAGCAGTTCTTC.

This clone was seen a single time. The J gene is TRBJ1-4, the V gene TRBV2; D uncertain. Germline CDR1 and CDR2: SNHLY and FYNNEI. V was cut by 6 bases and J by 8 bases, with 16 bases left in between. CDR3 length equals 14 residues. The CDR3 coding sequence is TGTGCCAGCAGCTTAAGGGTTGTAAACGAAAAACTGTTTTTT. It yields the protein CASSLRVVNEKLFF.

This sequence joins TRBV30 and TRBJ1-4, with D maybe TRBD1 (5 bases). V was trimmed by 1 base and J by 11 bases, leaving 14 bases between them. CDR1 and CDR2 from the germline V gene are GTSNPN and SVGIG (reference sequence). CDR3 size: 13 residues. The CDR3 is CAWSEGWAGKLFF. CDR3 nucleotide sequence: TGTGCCTGGAGTGAGGGGTGGGCGGGGAAACTGTTTTTT.

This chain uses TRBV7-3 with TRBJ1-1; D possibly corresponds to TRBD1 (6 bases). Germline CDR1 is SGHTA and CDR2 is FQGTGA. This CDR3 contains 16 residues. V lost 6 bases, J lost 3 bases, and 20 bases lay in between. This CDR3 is CASRAKGGIDHTEAFF. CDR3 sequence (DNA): TGTGCCAGCAGAGCCAAGGGGGGGATCGATCACACTGAAGCTTTCTTT.

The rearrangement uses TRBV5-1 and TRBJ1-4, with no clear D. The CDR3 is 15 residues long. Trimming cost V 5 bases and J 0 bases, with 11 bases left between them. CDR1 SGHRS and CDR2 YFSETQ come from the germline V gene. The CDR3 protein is CASSTAGATNEKLFF. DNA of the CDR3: TGCGCCAGCAGTACCGCAGGTGCAACTAATGAAAAACTGTTTTTT.

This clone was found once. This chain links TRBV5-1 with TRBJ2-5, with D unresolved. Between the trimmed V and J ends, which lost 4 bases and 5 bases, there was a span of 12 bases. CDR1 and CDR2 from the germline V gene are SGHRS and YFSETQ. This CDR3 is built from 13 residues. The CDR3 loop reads CASSSFSRETQYF. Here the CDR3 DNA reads TGCGCCAGCAGCAGCTTCAGCCGTGAGACCCAGTACTTC.